This T cell receptor beta chain was captured by sequencing in a study of T cells in Graves' hyperthyroidism and ophthalmopathy. The study, taken as a whole, reports: In the blood, most expanded thyroid clonotypes above 0.001 appeared as well.

Amplified regions were TCR beta CDR3 sequences from RNA transcripts. A set of HTBI primers served as the primers for a first-round RT-PCR of the TCR CDR3. TCRdb reprocessed the multiplex PCR reads via MiXCR and lists one record per CDR3 protein. The table includes over 200,000 distinct CDR3 sequences, over 15% detected once. This clonotype was found many times. Antigen: not known. This CDR3 comprises 14 residues. Trimming left V 0 bases short and J 12 bases short, with 15 bases between. Germline values: CDR1 DFQATT, CDR2 SNEGSKA (reference sequence). The receptor was isolated from a man aged 45-60 years with Graves' hyperthyroidism. The chain has TRBV20-1 and TRBJ1-6, with D possibly matching TRBD1 (5 bases). The source material was blood. CDR3 protein: CSARDPQGQGPLHF. CDR3 nucleotide sequence: TGCAGTGCTAGAGATCCGCAGGGCCAAGGACCCCTCCACTTT.